The 27 T cell receptor beta chains reported below all come from one sample, sequenced in a study of tumor-infiltrating lymphocytes in primary liver carcinoma. Unsorted bulk tissue (about 18-30 mg) underwent RNA and DNA co-extraction. Production of TCR beta cDNA used around 0.45 ug total RNA together with a constant-region primer. Slightly modified ARM-PCR, run as three nested multiplex PCR rounds, produced the TCR beta libraries. PCR rounds one and two used TRBV1-TRBV30 forward primers with a C-beta reverse primer for around 9 cycles each. TCRdb re-called the multiplex PCR reads through MiXCR, storing one row per CDR3 protein. The sample records about 210,000 distinct CDR3 sequences, roughly 80% being singletons. Sample: tumor tissue from primary liver carcinoma. The receptors were sampled from a man in his forties with primary liver carcinoma and hepatitis B virus infection.

A word on this clonotype: At one end, the junction sequence differs from germline, possibly due to a read error. The chain couples TRBV11-2 to TRBJ2-7, with 7 bases that match TRBD1. CDR3 length: 16 residues. Germline CDR1 reads SGHAT; CDR2 reads FQNNGV. The CDR3 spells CASSLVGGPFDHEQYF. DNA for the CDR3: TGTGCCAGCAGTTTAGTAGGGGGCCCCTTTGACCACGAGCAGTACTTC.

With regard to this clonotype: A much larger clone lies one base from this, so it may be a read error. The chain combines TRBV28 with TRBJ2-5; TRBD2 might be the D (5 bases). The CDR3 has 17 residues. Germline lookup yields CDR1 MDHEN and CDR2 SYDVKM. CDR3 nucleotide sequence: TGTGCCAGCACCAATCGGGCACATGGGAGTGGGAAAGATACCCAGTACTTC. This sequence encodes CASTNRAHGSGKDTQYF. The variable domain in full, completed from reference TRBV28 and TRBJ2-5, reads DVKVTQSSRYLVKRTGEKVFLECVQDMDHENMFWYRQDPGLGLRLIYFSYDVKMKEKGDIPEGYSVSREKKERFSLILESASTNQTSMYLCASTNRAHGSGKDTQYFGPGTRLLVL.

About this clonotype: At one end the junction does not follow the germline gene, possibly because of a read error. The chain couples TRBV4-2 to TRBJ2-2; TRBD1 matches 9 bases. The length of the CDR3 is 15 residues. The germline CDR1 and CDR2 sequences are LGHNA and YNFKEQ. The CDR3 protein is CASTQELQGAGELIF. CDR3 DNA sequence: TGTGCCAGCACCCAAGAACTACAGGGGGCTGGGGAGCTGATTTTT.

Concerning this clonotype itself: Here the CDR3 omits its conserved ending phenylalanine or tryptophan, so a read error is the likely source. No DNA is shown, since the ends of the CDR3 on it are uncertain; the CDR3 is the one TCRdb lists. The V and J genes are TRBV11-2 and TRBJ2-7; no DNA check was done on the table's D call, TRBD2. With termini counted, the CDR3 has 20 amino acids. The germline gives CDR1 SGHAT, CDR2 FQNNGV. Here the CDR3 reads CASSLREGRTSGLSSYEQCL.

The V call is TRBV28, the J call TRBJ2-2, with TRBD1 matching over 7 bases. V shed 6 bases and J 10 bases; nucleotides not matched to a gene: 14. The CDR3 runs 15 residues. Germline V gene sequence: CDR1 MDHEN, CDR2 SYDVKM. The CDR3 loop is CASRPLQGYSVELFF. DNA for the CDR3: TGTGCCAGCAGACCCTTACAGGGGTACAGCGTGGAGCTGTTTTTT.

This chain joins TRBV6-1 and TRBJ2-1, with 9 bases matching TRBD1. The CDR3 covers 13 residues. V shed 8 bases and J 13 bases; nucleotides not matched to a gene: 12. From germline, CDR1 is MNHNS and CDR2 SASEGT. The CDR3 DNA reads TGTGCCAGCGGGAGTGACAGGGGGGATCACCAGTTCTTC. Translated: CASGSDRGDHQFF.

The sample holds one count of this clonotype. A junction end diverges from the germline sequence, so it may reflect a read error. The genes are TRBV6-5 and TRBJ2-7; D not certain. CDR1 and CDR2 (germline): MNHEY, SVGAGI. The length of the CDR3 is 11 residues. CDR3 bases: TGTGCCAGCAGTCCGGGTTGCGAGCAGTATTTC. It is translated as CASSPGCEQYF.

Comment on this clonotype: It is likely a read error, because the conserved phenylalanine at the end of the CDR3 is missing. The V gene is TRBV11-2, the J gene TRBJ2-2; 7 nucleotides agree with TRBD2. CDR3 length: 16 residues. From germline, CDR1 is SGHAT and CDR2 FQNNGV. The CDR3 sequence: CTSSLVTGGGTGELFY. In DNA, the CDR3 is TGTACCAGCAGCTTAGTGACTGGCGGGGGCACCGGGGAGCTGTTTTAT.

A word on this clonotype: The junction departs from the called germline gene at one end, perhaps through a read error. The chain links TRBV5-5 to TRBJ2-1; 8 bases fit TRBD1. CDR1 is SGHKS, CDR2 YYEKEE, per germline (reference sequence). The CDR3 covers 15 residues. As DNA, the CDR3 is TGTGCCAGCAGGTCCGGACAGGGTCTATACAATGAGCACTTCTTC. It yields the protein CASRSGQGLYNEHFF.

For this clonotype: One end of the junction is discordant with germline, which a read error may explain. This sequence joins TRBV6-6 and TRBJ2-1; 9 nucleotides agree with TRBD2. CDR1 is MNHNY, CDR2 SVGAGI, per germline (reference sequence). This CDR3 contains 13 residues. The CDR3 DNA sequence: TGTACCAGCAAACAGACTAGCGGCAATGAGCAGTTTTTC. As protein: CTSKQTSGNEQFF.

The V call is TRBV11-1, the J call TRBJ2-1; D not resolved. Germline V CDR1 and CDR2: SGHAT, FQDESV (reference sequence). This CDR3 is built from 16 residues. Deletions cut 8 bases from V and 0 bases from J, with 17 bases between. The CDR3 DNA follows: TGTGCCAGCGGCCCCCATGTGGCGGACTCCTACAATGAGCAGTTCTTC. It is translated as CASGPHVADSYNEQFF.

Worth noting for this clonotype: This likely comes from a read error, as the CDR3 has no conserved phenylalanine or tryptophan at its end. The rearrangement joins TRBV4-1 to TRBJ1-5; D call uncertain. The CDR3 sequence is 18 residues long. Per germline, CDR1 MGHRA and CDR2 YSYEKL. CDR3 nucleotide sequence: TGCACCAGCAGCCAAGAGGTGTCGAAATCACTACTCAATCAGCCCCAGCATTCT. It encodes CTSSQEVSKSLLNQPQHS.

As regards this clonotype: The junction shows a germline mismatch at one end, possibly a read error. The chain is built from TRBV6-6 and TRBJ2-3; the D gene is possibly TRBD2 (6 bases). The V gene's germline CDR1 is MNHNY and CDR2 SVGAGI (reference sequence). This CDR3 is 16 amino acids long. The CDR3 nucleotides read TGTGCCAGCAGTTCCCCGGCCAGGGAGGACGTGGATAGGCAGTATTTT. Residues: CASSSPAREDVDRQYF.

In the case of this clonotype: At one boundary the junction diverges from the germline segment, which might be a read error. This sequence joins TRBV5-4 and TRBJ2-5; the D call may be TRBD1 or TRBD2 (5 bases each). Looked up from germline, CDR1 is SGHNT and CDR2 is YYREEE (reference sequence). CDR3 length: 14 residues. CDR3 sequence reads: CASSLSGRGETQYF. The CDR3 bases are TGTGCCAGCAGCTTGTCAGGGAGAGGGGAGACGCAGTACTTC. Full variable domain (rest looked up from reference TRBV5-4 and TRBJ2-5): ETGVTQSPTHLIKTRGQQVTLRCSSQSGHNTVSWYQQALGQGPQFIFQYYREEENGRGNFPPRFSGLQFPNYSSELNVNALELDDSALYLCASSLSGRGETQYFGPGTRLLVL.

Comment on this clonotype: This may stem from a read error, because a much larger clone lies one nucleotide away. CDR3 nucleotide sequence: TGTGCCTGGATGCCAGGGATCTCTGGAAACATCATATATTTT. It translates to CAWMPGISGNIIYF. V usage is TRBV30 and J usage is TRBJ1-3, with D possibly being TRBD1 (5 bases). Germline assignment: CDR1 GTSNPN and CDR2 SVGIG (reference sequence). The CDR3 is 14 residues long.

As regards this clonotype: At one boundary the junction diverges from the germline segment, which might be a read error. The genes are TRBV29-1 and TRBJ2-5; 8 bases are a match to TRBD2. The germline V gene has CDR1 SQVTM and CDR2 ANQGSEA. The CDR3 is made up of 15 amino acids. DNA of the CDR3: TGCAGCGTTCGGACTAGCAGGAATTGGGCAGAGACCCACTATTTC. It is translated as CSVRTSRNWAETHYF.

About this clonotype itself: Its ends do not fully match the called genes, so a read error is possible. The rearrangement joins TRBV29-1 to TRBJ1-1; the D gene is possibly TRBD1 (5 bases). Germline CDR1 and CDR2: SQVTM and ANQGSEA. This CDR3 is built from 13 residues. The CDR3 loop is CGVERVGDNEAFF. The CDR3 region has the DNA TGCGGCGTTGAACGAGTGGGGGATAATGAAGCTTTCTTT.

The chain combines TRBV6-1 with TRBJ2-6, with 7 bases that match TRBD1. The length of the CDR3 is 18 residues. Germline CDR1 MNHNS, CDR2 SASEGT. The V gene end was trimmed by 6 bases and the J gene end by 16 bases; junction bases not matched to a gene: 27. This CDR3 reads CASRPLRGGFSGAKVLTF. The CDR3 DNA sequence: TGTGCCAGCAGACCTCTTAGAGGGGGCTTCTCTGGGGCCAAGGTTCTGACTTTC.

A word on this clonotype: Compared with germline, one end of the junction differs, possibly owing to a read error. V and J are TRBV6-1 and TRBJ1-4; D not resolved. This CDR3 spans 19 amino acids. The germline V gene encodes CDR1 MNHNS and CDR2 SASEGT. CDR3 in DNA: TGTGTCAGCAGTGACATCCGGGATAGGGAATTCTCAACTAAAGAAAAACTGTTTTTT. It translates to CVSSDIRDREFSTKEKLFF.

Remarks on this clonotype: Without the conserved terminal phenylalanine or tryptophan, this CDR3 likely stems from a read error. The chain employs TRBV29-1 and TRBJ1-1; maybe TRBD1 (5 bases). This CDR3 is 14 amino acids long. The ends were cut back, 6 bases at V and 7 bases at J, with 21 bases in the middle. Germline CDR1 reads SQVTM; CDR2 reads ANQGSEA. The CDR3 region is CSVHQAQGGSEAFS. For the CDR3, the DNA is TGCAGCGTCCATCAAGCTCAGGGAGGTAGTGAAGCTTTCTCT.

With regard to this clonotype: The junction differs from germline at one of its ends, possibly a read error. The rearrangement links TRBV4-1 to TRBJ2-1; D ambiguous. The V gene's germline CDR1 is MGHRA and CDR2 YSYEKL. The CDR3 contains 14 residues. The CDR3 DNA is TGTGCCAGCATCCAAACGGGTTTAGTAAGTGAGCAGTTCTTC. Translated, it gives CASIQTGLVSEQFF.

Remarks on this clonotype: A junction end diverges from the germline sequence, so it may reflect a read error. V usage is TRBV2 and J usage is TRBJ2-2, with a weak D call TRBD1 (7 bases). Germline loops: CDR1 SNHLY, CDR2 FYNNEI. This CDR3 contains 15 residues. The CDR3 region is CASRATGVGTGGLFF. CDR3 coding DNA: TGTGCCAGCAGGGCCACAGGGGTCGGAACCGGGGGGCTGTTTTTT.

The chain uses TRBV29-1 and TRBJ2-1; D unresolved. The CDR3 has 15 residues. Germline V gene sequence: CDR1 SQVTM, CDR2 ANQGSEA. Trimming left V 2 bases short and J 6 bases short, with 17 bases between. CDR3 loop: CSVEFSRTNTNEQFF. CDR3 coding DNA: TGCAGCGTTGAATTTTCTAGGACCAATACCAATGAGCAGTTCTTC.

For this clonotype: The germline gene is not matched at one end of the junction; a read error may be the cause. V is TRBV12-3 or TRBV12-4 and J is TRBJ1-1; 9 nucleotides agree with TRBD1. CDR3 length: 15 residues. The CDR3 is CASSSRTGDRTEAFF. In DNA form, the CDR3 reads TGTGCCAGCAGTTCCCGGACAGGGGACAGAACTGAAGCCTTCTTT.

A remark on this clonotype: The CDR3 carries no conserved terminal phenylalanine or tryptophan, so it likely arises from a read error. This chain uses TRBV29-1 with TRBJ2-1; D not resolved. Per the germline V gene, CDR1 is SQVTM and CDR2 is ANQGSEA. This CDR3 contains 12 residues. V was cut by 6 bases and J by 3 bases, with 9 bases left in between. CDR3 nucleotide sequence: TGCAGCGTCACCCTTATCTACAATGAGCAGTTCATC. This encodes CSVTLIYNEQFI.

This clonotype came up once. The final CDR3 position lacks the conserved phenylalanine or tryptophan, pointing to a likely read error. For the CDR3, the DNA is TGTGTCAGCAGTCCTGCGGGTGGATTCAATGAGCAGTTCTTG. It translates to CVSSPAGGFNEQFL. The chain carries TRBV12-3 or TRBV12-4 and TRBJ2-1; tentative D call: TRBD2 (5 bases). CDR3 length: 14 residues.

As concerns this clonotype: Given the absence of the conserved phenylalanine or tryptophan at the CDR3 end, a read error is likely. The J gene is TRBJ2-1, the V gene TRBV29-1, with TRBD2 identical over 11 bases. Germline CDR1 and CDR2: SQVTM and ANQGSEA. The CDR3 is 15 residues long. The CDR3 spells CSVDTSGSSYNEQFL. The CDR3, as DNA: TGTAGCGTTGACACTAGCGGGAGCTCCTACAATGAGCAGTTCTTA.